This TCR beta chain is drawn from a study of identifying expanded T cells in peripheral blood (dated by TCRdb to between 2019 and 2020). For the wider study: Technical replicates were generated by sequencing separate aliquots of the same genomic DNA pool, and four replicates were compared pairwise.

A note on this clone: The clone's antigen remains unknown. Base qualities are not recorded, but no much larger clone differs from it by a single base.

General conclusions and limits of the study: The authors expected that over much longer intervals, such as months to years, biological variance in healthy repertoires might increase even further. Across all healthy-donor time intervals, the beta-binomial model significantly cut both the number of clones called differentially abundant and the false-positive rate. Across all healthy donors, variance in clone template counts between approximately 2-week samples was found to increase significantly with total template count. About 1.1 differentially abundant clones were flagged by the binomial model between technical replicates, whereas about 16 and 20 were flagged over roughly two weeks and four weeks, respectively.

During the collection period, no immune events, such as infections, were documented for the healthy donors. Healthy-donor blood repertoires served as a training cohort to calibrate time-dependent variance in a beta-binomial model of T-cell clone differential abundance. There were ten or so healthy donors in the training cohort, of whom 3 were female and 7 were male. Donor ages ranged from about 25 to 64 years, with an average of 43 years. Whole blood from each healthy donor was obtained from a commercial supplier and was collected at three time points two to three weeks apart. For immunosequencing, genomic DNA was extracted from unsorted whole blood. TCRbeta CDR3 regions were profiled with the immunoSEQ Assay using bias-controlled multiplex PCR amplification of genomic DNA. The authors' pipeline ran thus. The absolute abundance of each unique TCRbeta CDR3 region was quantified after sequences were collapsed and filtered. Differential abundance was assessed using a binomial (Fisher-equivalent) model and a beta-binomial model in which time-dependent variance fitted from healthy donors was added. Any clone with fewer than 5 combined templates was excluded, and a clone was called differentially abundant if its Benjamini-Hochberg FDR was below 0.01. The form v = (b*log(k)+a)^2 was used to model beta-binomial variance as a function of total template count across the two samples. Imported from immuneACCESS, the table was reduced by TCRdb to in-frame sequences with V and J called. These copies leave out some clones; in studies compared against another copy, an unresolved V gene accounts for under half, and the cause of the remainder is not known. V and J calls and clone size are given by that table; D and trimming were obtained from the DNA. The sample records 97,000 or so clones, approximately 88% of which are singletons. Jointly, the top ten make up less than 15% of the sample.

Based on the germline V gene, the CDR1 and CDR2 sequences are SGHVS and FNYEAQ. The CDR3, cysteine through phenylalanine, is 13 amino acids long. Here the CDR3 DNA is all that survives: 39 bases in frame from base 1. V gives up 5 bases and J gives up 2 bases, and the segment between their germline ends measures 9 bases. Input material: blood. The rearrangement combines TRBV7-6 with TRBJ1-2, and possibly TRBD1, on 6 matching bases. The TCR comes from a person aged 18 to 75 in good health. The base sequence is TGTGCCAGCAGCCAAGACAGGAACTATGGCTACACCTTC. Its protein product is CASSQDRNYGYTF. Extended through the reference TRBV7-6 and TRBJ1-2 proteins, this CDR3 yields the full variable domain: GAGVSQSPRYKVTKRGQDVALRCDPISGHVSLYWYRQALGQGPEFLTYFNYEAQQDKSGLPNDRFSAERPEGSISTLTIQRTEQRDSAMYRCASSQDRNYGYTFGSGTRLTVV.